These 8 T cell receptor beta chains came from one sample sequenced in a study of OX40 agonist ivuxolimab in advanced cancers. Sequenced by immunoSEQ multiplex PCR; TCRdb stores in-frame clones only, minus some. The repertoire holds about 17,000 clones, with around 93% as singletons. Source: CD4+ or CD8+ T cells sorted from blood, taken in a trial of the OX40 agonist ivuxolimab. The receptor set was obtained from an adult with an advanced solid tumor such as melanoma, head and neck, liver or kidney cancer.

The V and J genes are TRBV5-1 and TRBJ2-7; 8 bases are shared with TRBD2. Germline V lookup: CDR1 SGHRS, CDR2 YFSETQ. V shed 2 bases and J 7 bases; nucleotides not matched to a gene: 8. CDR3 length: 14 amino acids. The CDR3 DNA is TGCGCCAGCAGCTTTGGGCGGGGGGCCCTGGAGCAGTACTTC. This gives the protein CASSFGRGALEQYF.

The chain has TRBV7-2 and TRBJ2-1; D might be TRBD2 (6 bases). The CDR3 is made up of 16 amino acids. CDR1 is SGHTA and CDR2 is FQGNSA in the germline V gene. V was clipped by 3 bases and J by 4 bases, with 16 bases between them. The DNA for the CDR3 is TGTGCCAGCAGCTTCTTACAGCTAGCGAGATACAATGAGCAGTTCTTC. Translation gives CASSFLQLARYNEQFF.

The chain has TRBV13 and TRBJ2-1; D call uncertain. The CDR3 runs to 16 residues. With 5 bases removed from V and 0 bases from J, the gap between germline ends came to 14 bases. Germline CDR1 PRHDT, CDR2 FYEKMQ (reference sequence). The CDR3 here is CASSPSLTHSYNEQFF. CDR3 bases: TGTGCCAGCAGCCCCTCGTTAACCCACTCCTACAATGAGCAGTTCTTC.

The chain has TRBV27 and TRBJ2-3; D ambiguous. Between the trimmed V and J ends, which lost 11 bases and 0 bases, there was a span of 18 bases. This CDR3 has 15 residues. The V gene's germline CDR1 is MNHEY and CDR2 SMNVEV (reference sequence). The CDR3 sequence: CACRIGAASTDTQYF. The CDR3 nucleotides are TGTGCCTGTCGGATAGGAGCAGCTAGCACAGATACGCAGTATTTT.

This clone was seen a single time. This chain joins TRBV19 and TRBJ2-7; D possibly corresponds to TRBD2 (6 bases). CDR3 length equals 12 residues. CDR1 LNHDA and CDR2 SQIVND come from the germline V gene (reference sequence). Trimming cost V 5 bases and J 6 bases, with 11 bases left between them. In DNA, the CDR3 is TGTGCCAGTAGTTGGAGGGGTTCCGAGCAGTACTTC. Translated, it gives CASSWRGSEQYF.

This clone has just one count. This rearrangement joins TRBV19 to TRBJ2-5; 9 bases agree with TRBD1. With 3 bases clipped from V and 4 bases from J, the junction kept 3 bases outside the gene matches. The CDR3 runs 14 residues. Germline V gene sequence: CDR1 LNHDA, CDR2 SQIVND (reference sequence). The CDR3 DNA sequence: TGTGCCAGTAGTATGGGACAGGGAGTAGAGACCCAGTACTTC. Its protein is CASSMGQGVETQYF.

The rearrangement joins TRBV29-1 to TRBJ2-1, with TRBD2 matching 15 bases. The germline gives CDR1 SQVTM, CDR2 ANQGSEA. The CDR3 runs to 16 residues. V was clipped by 8 bases and J by 4 bases; unmatched bases: 9. This chain's CDR3 is CSSWTSGRVGYNEQFF. CDR3 DNA sequence: TGCAGCTCGTGGACTAGCGGGAGGGTCGGGTACAATGAGCAGTTCTTC.

The chain combines TRBV6-1 with TRBJ1-2; possible D gene TRBD1, 6 bases. Deletions cut 8 bases from V and 4 bases from J, with 20 bases between. Germline lookup yields CDR1 MNHNS and CDR2 SASEGT. This CDR3 is 15 amino acids long. The CDR3 DNA reads TGTGCCAGCCGGCAGGGGAAGGGGGTCAGCTATGGCTACACCTTC. Protein: CASRQGKGVSYGYTF.